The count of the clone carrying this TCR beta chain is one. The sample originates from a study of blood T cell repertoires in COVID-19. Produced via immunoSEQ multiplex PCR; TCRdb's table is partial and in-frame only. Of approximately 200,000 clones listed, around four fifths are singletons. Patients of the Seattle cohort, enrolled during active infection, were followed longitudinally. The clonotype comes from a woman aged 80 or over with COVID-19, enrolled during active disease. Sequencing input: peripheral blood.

The CDR3 region is CASSLRENQPQHF. The CDR3 DNA reads as TGTGCCAGCAGTTTGCGTGAGAATCAGCCCCAGCATTTT. The V and J genes are TRBV12-3 or TRBV12-4 and TRBJ1-5, with D unresolved. Trimming removed 3 bases at V and 4 bases at J, with 7 bases between. The CDR3 has 13 amino acids.